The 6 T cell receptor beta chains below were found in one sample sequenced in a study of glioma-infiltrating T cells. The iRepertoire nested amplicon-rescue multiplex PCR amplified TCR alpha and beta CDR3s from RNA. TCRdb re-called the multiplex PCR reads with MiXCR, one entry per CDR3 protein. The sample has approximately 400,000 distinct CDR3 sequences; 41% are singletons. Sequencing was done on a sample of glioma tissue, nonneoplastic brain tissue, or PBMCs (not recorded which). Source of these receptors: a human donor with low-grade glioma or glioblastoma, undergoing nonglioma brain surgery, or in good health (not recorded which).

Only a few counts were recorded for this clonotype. The CDR3, as DNA: TGTGCCAGCAGCTCGGGACTCCCCGGCGGGGAGCTGTTTTTT. This encodes CASSSGLPGGELFF. This chain joins TRBV7-3 and TRBJ2-2; D is perhaps TRBD2 (6 bases). V lost 4 bases and J 7 bases, leaving 13 bases between the germline ends. The CDR3 sequence is 14 residues long. The V gene's germline CDR1 is SGHTA and CDR2 FQGTGA.

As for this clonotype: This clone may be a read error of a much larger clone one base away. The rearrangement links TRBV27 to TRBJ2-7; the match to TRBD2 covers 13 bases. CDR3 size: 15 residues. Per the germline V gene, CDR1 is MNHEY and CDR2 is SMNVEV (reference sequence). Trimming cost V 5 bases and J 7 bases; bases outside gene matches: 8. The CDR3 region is CASSVGTSGNNEQYF. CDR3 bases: TGTGCCAGCAGTGTAGGGACTAGCGGGAACAATGAGCAGTACTTC.

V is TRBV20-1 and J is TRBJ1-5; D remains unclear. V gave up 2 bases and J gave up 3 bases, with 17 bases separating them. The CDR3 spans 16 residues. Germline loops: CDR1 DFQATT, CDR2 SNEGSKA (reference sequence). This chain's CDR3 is CSARNPLKDANQPQHF. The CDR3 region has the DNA TGCAGTGCTAGAAATCCCCTAAAGGATGCCAATCAGCCCCAGCATTTT.

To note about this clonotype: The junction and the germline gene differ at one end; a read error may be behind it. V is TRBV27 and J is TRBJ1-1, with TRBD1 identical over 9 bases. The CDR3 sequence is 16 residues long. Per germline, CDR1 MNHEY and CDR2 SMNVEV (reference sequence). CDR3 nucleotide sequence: TGTGCCACCAGTGGTTCTAACAGGGGGCGCGTCACTGAAGCTTTCTTT. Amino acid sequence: CATSGSNRGRVTEAFF.

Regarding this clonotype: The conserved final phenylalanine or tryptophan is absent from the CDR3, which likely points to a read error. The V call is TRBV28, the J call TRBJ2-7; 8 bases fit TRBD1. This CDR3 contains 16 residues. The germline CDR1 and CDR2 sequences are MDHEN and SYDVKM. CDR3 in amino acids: CASSSLRGPSSYKQYL. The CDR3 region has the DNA TGTGCCAGCAGTTCACTCAGGGGGCCTAGCTCCTACAAGCAGTACCTC.

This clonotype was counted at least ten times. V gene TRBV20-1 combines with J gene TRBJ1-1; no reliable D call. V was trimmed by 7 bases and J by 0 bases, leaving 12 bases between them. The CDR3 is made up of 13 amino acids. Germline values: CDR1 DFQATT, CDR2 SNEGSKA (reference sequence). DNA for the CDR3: TGCAGTGTCCGGACGGAGATGAACACTGAAGCTTTCTTT. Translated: CSVRTEMNTEAFF.